The next 31 T cell receptor beta chains were all read from a single sample in a study of CD8 T cells in Susac syndrome. It was with random hexamers that about 0.45 to 1 ug RNA was reverse transcribed. Each CDR3 protein is one row after TCRdb ran MiXCR on the immunoSEQ multiplex PCR reads. The sample yields 140,000 to 150,000 distinct CDR3 sequences, approximately 94% seen once. Sample: CD4+ T cells from PBMCs. All receptors derive from a human donor with Susac syndrome.

This rearrangement joins TRBV12-3 or TRBV12-4 to TRBJ1-2; no reliable D call. The V end lost 3 bases, the J end lost 0 bases, and 20 bases lay between the germline ends. CDR3 length: 18 residues. The CDR3 region has the DNA TGTGCCAGCAGTTTCCAAGCTCTGCTCCTTTCAGCTAACTATGGCTACACCTTC. Protein sequence: CASSFQALLLSANYGYTF.

The chain employs TRBV3-1 and TRBJ2-7; D is undetermined. The CDR3 contains 12 residues. CDR1 and CDR2 from the germline V gene are LGHDT and YNNKEL (reference sequence). Trimming left V 2 bases short and J 7 bases short, with 9 bases between. The CDR3 DNA sequence: TGTGCCAGCAGCCAAAGAAGTATGGAGCAGTACTTC. Its translation is CASSQRSMEQYF.

This chain joins TRBV20-1 and TRBJ1-6; possible D gene TRBD1, 5 bases. This CDR3 comprises 13 residues. V was trimmed by 3 bases and J by 8 bases, leaving 11 bases between them. Germline V gene sequence: CDR1 DFQATT, CDR2 SNEGSKA (reference sequence). As DNA, the CDR3 is TGCAGTGCTAGTCAGACAGCTGATTCACCCCTCCACTTT. This sequence encodes CSASQTADSPLHF.

CDR3 amino acids: CASSSGGQGSLNEQFF. The CDR3 nucleotides read TGTGCCAGCAGCTCCGGGGGACAGGGGTCTCTCAATGAGCAGTTCTTC. V is TRBV7-3 and J is TRBJ2-1, with 10 bases lining up with TRBD1. CDR1 and CDR2 from the germline V gene are SGHTA and FQGTGA. The ends lost 4 bases at V and 6 bases at J; junction bases unmatched: 9. This CDR3 has 16 amino acids. Full variable domain (outside the CDR3, taken from reference TRBV7-3 and TRBJ2-1): GAGVSQTPSNKVTEKGKYVELRCDPISGHTALYWYRQSLGQGPEFLIYFQGTGAADDSGLPNDRFFAVRPEGSVSTLKIQRTERGDSAVYLCASSSGGQGSLNEQFFGPGTRLTVL.

The chain carries TRBV29-1 and TRBJ1-2; D is unclear. The germline CDR1 and CDR2 sequences are SQVTM and ANQGSEA. The CDR3 totals 14 residues. V dropped 3 bases and J dropped 5 bases, with 16 bases sitting between them. CDR3: CSVDPTGSLYGYTF. The CDR3 DNA is TGCAGCGTTGACCCCACTGGGTCCTTATATGGCTACACCTTC.

The chain employs TRBV5-8 and TRBJ2-1, with D possibly TRBD1 on 6 matching bases. Per the germline V gene, CDR1 is SGHTS and CDR2 is YDEGEE. The V end was cut by 3 bases, the J end by 0 bases, with 16 bases between. The CDR3 loop spans 17 amino acids. Here the CDR3 DNA reads TGTGCCAGCAGCTGGGCCAGACAGGCAAGCTCCTACAATGAGCAGTTCTTC. It yields the protein CASSWARQASSYNEQFF.

This CDR3 is CASSIGAGGPYNEQFF. In DNA, the CDR3 is TGCGCCAGCAGCATAGGAGCGGGGGGACCTTACAATGAGCAGTTCTTC. This sequence joins TRBV5-1 and TRBJ2-1; TRBD2 aligns across 9 bases. The V segment lost 4 bases and the J segment 4 bases; nucleotides outside the gene matches: 9. This CDR3 spans 16 amino acids. Germline CDR1 SGHRS, CDR2 YFSETQ.

The rearrangement uses TRBV28 and TRBJ1-5; D uncertain. CDR3 length: 14 residues. V was clipped by 6 bases and J by 3 bases, with 12 bases between them. Germline V gives CDR1 MDHEN, CDR2 SYDVKM. The CDR3 DNA reads TGTGCCAGCAGACCGGGCTACGTCAATCAGCCCCAGCATTTT. Translation: CASRPGYVNQPQHF. The variable domain in full, completed from reference TRBV28 and TRBJ1-5, reads DVKVTQSSRYLVKRTGEKVFLECVQDMDHENMFWYRQDPGLGLRLIYFSYDVKMKEKGDIPEGYSVSREKKERFSLILESASTNQTSMYLCASRPGYVNQPQHFGDGTRLSIL.

The rearrangement links TRBV13 to TRBJ2-1; no definite D call. CDR3 length: 14 residues. With 5 bases removed from V and 4 bases from J, the gap between germline ends came to 12 bases. CDR1 and CDR2 from the germline V gene are PRHDT and FYEKMQ (reference sequence). The CDR3 loop reads CASSRRSIYNEQFF. The CDR3 DNA sequence: TGTGCCAGCAGCCGGCGGTCCATTTACAATGAGCAGTTCTTC.

J is TRBJ2-1 and V is TRBV11-2, with TRBD1 as a possible D gene (5 bases). V was clipped by 5 bases and J by 7 bases, with 12 bases between them. The CDR3 extends over 13 amino acids. Looked up from germline, CDR1 is SGHAT and CDR2 is FQNNGV. CDR3 sequence: CASSRDRRNEQFF. The CDR3, as DNA: TGTGCCAGCAGCCGTGACAGACGTAATGAGCAGTTCTTC.

The chain links TRBV29-1 to TRBJ2-1, with no clear D. Germline V gene data show CDR1 as SQVTM and CDR2 as ANQGSEA. The V end lost 3 bases, the J end lost 8 bases, and 8 bases lay between the germline ends. CDR3 length: 11 residues. The CDR3 protein is CSVDLAHEQFF. The CDR3 coding sequence is TGCAGCGTTGATCTGGCACATGAGCAGTTCTTC.

The genes are TRBV4-1 and TRBJ1-5; tentatively, D is TRBD1 (5 bases). The V and J ends lost 4 bases and 4 bases respectively, with 8 bases between them. Germline loops: CDR1 MGHRA, CDR2 YSYEKL. The CDR3 sequence is 13 residues long. The CDR3 nucleotides read TGCGCCAGCAGCCGGGACCAGAATCAGCCCCAGCATTTT. It codes for CASSRDQNQPQHF.

This rearrangement joins TRBV7-2 to TRBJ2-7, with 8 bases matching TRBD2. The CDR3 extends over 14 amino acids. Germline V gene data show CDR1 as SGHTA and CDR2 as FQGNSA. V shed 5 bases and J 2 bases; nucleotides not matched to a gene: 5. The CDR3 region has the DNA TGTGCCAGCAGCAGCGGGACTAGGCCCTACGAGCAGTACTTC. It translates to CASSSGTRPYEQYF.

V and J are TRBV5-1 and TRBJ1-5; D call uncertain. The CDR3 sequence is 13 residues long. Germline CDR1 reads SGHRS; CDR2 reads YFSETQ. Trimming cost V 4 bases and J 0 bases, with 5 bases left between them. CDR3 in DNA: TGCGCCAGCAGCGTGAATAGCAATCAGCCCCAGCATTTT. It yields the protein CASSVNSNQPQHF.

The rearrangement links TRBV20-1 to TRBJ2-5; either TRBD1 or TRBD2 may supply D (5 bases each). The CDR3 has 13 residues. Germline lookup yields CDR1 DFQATT and CDR2 SNEGSKA (reference sequence). The V gene lost 4 bases and the J gene lost 1 base, with 10 bases spanning the gap. DNA for the CDR3: TGCAGTGCTAATGCTGGGGGCCAAGAGACCCAGTACTTC. Amino acid sequence: CSANAGGQETQYF.

The chain employs TRBV20-1 and TRBJ1-5; tentatively, D is TRBD1 (5 bases). CDR3 length equals 16 residues. Germline V CDR1 and CDR2: DFQATT, SNEGSKA (reference sequence). Trimming pared 2 bases from V and 5 bases from J, leaving 19 bases between. DNA for the CDR3: TGCAGTGCTAGATATTCCGGGACGCCTCTGGATCAGCCCCAGCATTTT. It translates to CSARYSGTPLDQPQHF.

This chain links TRBV29-1 with TRBJ1-1; TRBD1 aligns across 7 bases. CDR1 and CDR2 from the germline V gene are SQVTM and ANQGSEA. V shed 7 bases, J shed 1 base, and the junction held 6 bases outside the gene matches. The CDR3 is made up of 13 amino acids. The CDR3 here is CSGMRQGNTEAFF. CDR3 DNA: TGCAGCGGGATGCGACAGGGGAACACTGAAGCTTTCTTT.

The chain carries TRBV5-1 and TRBJ2-7; D possibly matches TRBD1 or TRBD2 (5 bases each). This CDR3 spans 14 amino acids. The V end lost 4 bases, the J end lost 0 bases, and 11 bases lay between the germline ends. Germline CDR1 reads SGHRS; CDR2 reads YFSETQ. CDR3 sequence reads: CASSNSGTSYEQYF. The CDR3, as DNA: TGCGCCAGCAGCAACTCCGGGACCTCCTACGAGCAGTACTTC. Together with reference TRBV5-1 and TRBJ2-7, the CDR3 gives the full variable domain: KAGVTQTPRYLIKTRGQQVTLSCSPISGHRSVSWYQQTPGQGLQFLFEYFSETQRNKGNFPGRFSGRQFSNSRSEMNVSTLELGDSALYLCASSNSGTSYEQYFGPGTRLTVT.

The chain joins TRBV15 to TRBJ2-1, with TRBD2 matching 13 bases. The CDR3 is 15 residues long. Germline V gives CDR1 LNHNV, CDR2 YYDKDF (reference sequence). Germline trimming cut 4 bases from V and 9 bases from J; bases unmatched to any gene: 6. CDR3 coding DNA: TGTGCCACCAGCAACAAAGGACTAGCGGGAGCTGAGCAGTTCTTC. This encodes CATSNKGLAGAEQFF.

The genes are TRBV5-1 and TRBJ1-2; 7 nucleotides align to TRBD1. The CDR3 totals 13 residues. The germline V gene has CDR1 SGHRS and CDR2 YFSETQ. Trimming at V came to 2 bases and at J to 5 bases, leaving 3 bases not matched to a gene. CDR3 residues: CASSLTGVYGYTF. In DNA form, the CDR3 reads TGCGCCAGCAGCTTAACAGGGGTGTATGGCTACACCTTC.

The genes are TRBV2 and TRBJ2-6; the D gene could be TRBD1 or TRBD2 (6 bases each). CDR3 length: 18 residues. The germline V gene has CDR1 SNHLY and CDR2 FYNNEI. Deletions cut 7 bases from V and 0 bases from J, with 19 bases between. CDR3 bases: TGTGCCAGCACTAGGGGCGGGACACTGTACTCTGGGGCCAACGTCCTGACTTTC. As protein: CASTRGGTLYSGANVLTF.

This clonotype was recorded only once. The V call is TRBV6-5, the J call TRBJ2-1; maybe TRBD1 (5 bases). Trimming removed 2 bases at V and 0 bases at J, with 11 bases between. Per germline, CDR1 MNHEY and CDR2 SVGAGI. This CDR3 spans 16 amino acids. The DNA of the CDR3 is TGTGCCAGCAGTTACCAGACAGCGAGCTCCTACAATGAGCAGTTCTTC. It specifies CASSYQTASSYNEQFF.

V usage is TRBV12-3 or TRBV12-4 and J usage is TRBJ2-3; D gene uncertain. This CDR3 has 13 residues. The V end lost 5 bases, the J end lost 11 bases, and 17 bases lay between the germline ends. The CDR3 here is CASSPPSRGGQYF. In DNA, the CDR3 is TGTGCCAGCAGTCCCCCCTCTCGAGGTGGGCAGTATTTT.

The CDR3 DNA reads as TGTGCCAGCAGCTTTGTACCGGGACTAGCGGGGGGGGTTGAGCAGTTCTTC. It translates to CASSFVPGLAGGVEQFF. The genes are TRBV7-9 and TRBJ2-1, with TRBD2 matching over 16 bases. The V and J ends lost 3 bases and 9 bases, in that order; junction bases with no gene match: 8. Germline lookup yields CDR1 SEHNR and CDR2 FQNEAQ (reference sequence). The CDR3 spans 17 residues.

The chain is built from TRBV7-9 and TRBJ2-6; D gene uncertain. This CDR3 has 15 amino acids. Germline CDR1 SEHNR, CDR2 FQNEAQ (reference sequence). Trimming removed 3 bases from V and 3 bases from J, with 9 bases in between. CDR3 DNA: TGTGCCAGCAGCTTTCGGACCGGTGGGGCCAACGTCCTGACTTTC. The encoded protein is CASSFRTGGANVLTF.

The chain employs TRBV14 and TRBJ2-1; 7 nucleotides align to TRBD2. CDR3 size: 15 residues. Looked up from germline, CDR1 is SGHDN and CDR2 is FVKESK. V dropped 5 bases and J dropped 4; count of bases not matched to a gene: 8. The CDR3 loop reads CASSSRVAGYNEQFF. As DNA, the CDR3 is TGTGCCAGCAGCTCGAGGGTAGCGGGTTACAATGAGCAGTTCTTC.

This chain joins TRBV6-6 and TRBJ1-6; D gene unclear. CDR1 and CDR2 from the germline V gene are MNHNY and SVGAGI (reference sequence). Trimming left V 6 bases short and J 6 bases short, with 9 bases between. The CDR3 sequence is 13 residues long. The CDR3 DNA sequence: TGTGCCAGCAGCCCCGGGTTTAATTCACCCCTCCACTTT. Translation: CASSPGFNSPLHF.

In nucleotides, the CDR3 is TGTGCCAGCAGCCATGGAGACAGCTCTGGGGCCAACGTCCTGACTTTC. Translating gives CASSHGDSSGANVLTF. The chain links TRBV4-2 to TRBJ2-6, with D possibly being TRBD1 (5 bases). Trimming removed 3 bases from V and 0 bases from J, with 9 bases in between. The CDR3 loop spans 16 amino acids. Germline V lookup: CDR1 LGHNA, CDR2 YNFKEQ.

J is TRBJ2-3 and V is TRBV7-3, with D perhaps matching TRBD2 (5 bases). The CDR3 consists of 13 residues. Trimming removed 5 bases at V and 6 bases at J, with 12 bases between. Germline-derived CDR1 and CDR2 are SGHTA and FQGTGA. The CDR3 region has the DNA TGTGCCAGCAGCATGACTAAATTGGATACGCAGTATTTT. Translated: CASSMTKLDTQYF.

CDR3 sequence (DNA): TGCGCCAGCAGCCAAGATGGAGGGATAGGCAATCAGCCCCAGCATTTT. It encodes CASSQDGGIGNQPQHF. The J gene is TRBJ1-5, the V gene TRBV4-1; D gene unclear. Germline CDR1 reads MGHRA; CDR2 reads YSYEKL. V gave up 0 bases and J gave up 2 bases, with 11 bases separating them. This CDR3 contains 16 residues.

The chain couples TRBV11-3 to TRBJ2-1; TRBD1 matches 7 bases. The V segment lost 5 bases and the J segment 9 bases; nucleotides outside the gene matches: 13. The CDR3 has 15 residues. Germline CDR1 is SGHNT and CDR2 is YENEEA. The CDR3 nucleotides are TGTGCCAGCAGCCGTGACAGGGCTTGGATGGGTGAGCAGTTCTTC. It specifies CASSRDRAWMGEQFF.